The T cell receptor (beta chain) under discussion was sequenced for a study of T-cell reconstitution after alpha-beta-depleted transplantation in children. TCRbeta library preparation incorporated unique molecular identifiers. From the PCR reads, TCRdb called clonotypes with MiXCR, one entry per CDR3 protein. Of 25,000 to 30,000 distinct CDR3 sequences in the sample, 15% to 20% are singletons; the top ten hold 35% to 45%. CDR1 MNHEY and CDR2 SVGEGT come from the germline V gene. Trimming took off 0 bases at V and 5 bases at J, with 4 bases between the two ends. The CDR3 extends over 12 amino acids. Only one count was recorded for this clonotype. Antigen: not known. Whole-study findings and limits: The main origin of T-cell counts and diversity one year after transplant was newly produced T cells. Surviving recipient T cells and intrathymic progenitors accounted for some patients' high TCRbeta diversity at day 60. Expanded clones from the graft, numbering several hundred, reportedly supplied alpha-beta T cells about two months after transplant.

The V gene is TRBV6-2 or TRBV6-3, the J gene TRBJ2-5, with D unclear. This sequence originates from a male patient under 10 years old who had a stem cell transplant for acute lymphoblastic leukemia, so the T cells may come from the graft donor. The sample was PBMCs, mostly from graft donor cells, taken 60 days after TCRalphabeta/CD19-depleted stem cell transplant. The DNA of the CDR3 is TGTGCCAGCAGTTACTCGTTGGAGACCCAGTACTTC. This encodes CASSYSLETQYF.